One sample yielded the 5 T cell receptor beta chains listed below, sequenced in a study of blood T cell repertoires in COVID-19. This table comes from immunoSEQ multiplex PCR, and its TCRdb copy is limited to in-frame clones, with some not included. The table has roughly 200,000 clones, around 83% seen once. The sample taken for sequencing was PBMCs or T cells enriched from blood (not recorded which). The receptor source for this set is a man in his forties or fifties who had recovered from COVID-19.

This rearrangement joins TRBV25-1 to TRBJ1-2; 7 positions match TRBD1. From germline, CDR1 is MGHDK and CDR2 SYGVNS. The CDR3 spans 14 residues. The V and J ends lost 1 base and 3 bases, in that order; junction bases with no gene match: 2. Here the CDR3 reads CASSEFDRDYGYTF. For the CDR3, the DNA is TGTGCCAGCAGTGAATTTGACAGGGACTATGGCTACACCTTC.

The chain has TRBV7-9 and TRBJ1-2, with a tentative D call TRBD1 (5 bases). The germline CDR1 and CDR2 sequences are SEHNR and FQNEAQ (reference sequence). CDR3 length: 13 residues. V was pared by 5 bases and J by 12 bases, with 19 bases between. The CDR3 region is CASSPGRDRGNTF. DNA of the CDR3: TGTGCCAGCAGCCCTGGGCGGGACCGAGGAAACACCTTC.

J is TRBJ2-1 and V is TRBV28; the match to TRBD1 covers 10 bases. The CDR3 spans 15 residues. Germline trimming cut 7 bases from V and 8 bases from J; bases unmatched to any gene: 11. Germline assignment: CDR1 MDHEN and CDR2 SYDVKM. The CDR3 is CASTGQTGGVDEQFF. The CDR3 DNA reads as TGTGCCAGCACCGGACAGACAGGGGGCGTCGATGAGCAGTTCTTC. Variable domain in full (rest from reference TRBV28 and TRBJ2-1): DVKVTQSSRYLVKRTGEKVFLECVQDMDHENMFWYRQDPGLGLRLIYFSYDVKMKEKGDIPEGYSVSREKKERFSLILESASTNQTSMYLCASTGQTGGVDEQFFGPGTRLTVL.

The chain links TRBV5-1 to TRBJ2-7; 8 bases fit TRBD2. This CDR3 comprises 14 residues. The germline gives CDR1 SGHRS, CDR2 YFSETQ. V shed 2 bases and J 6 bases; nucleotides not matched to a gene: 7. CDR3 region: CASSFPGRVSEQYF. CDR3 sequence (DNA): TGCGCCAGCAGCTTCCCCGGGAGGGTTTCCGAGCAGTACTTC.

V gene TRBV5-1 combines with J gene TRBJ2-7; maybe TRBD2 (6 bases). Trimming took off 4 bases at V and 4 bases at J, with 18 bases between the two ends. CDR1 is SGHRS and CDR2 is YFSETQ in the germline V gene. The CDR3 extends over 15 amino acids. The CDR3 region is CASSTGTASYYEQYF. CDR3 DNA sequence: TGCGCCAGCAGCACCGGGACTGCTTCCTATTACGAGCAGTACTTC. Based on the CDR3 plus reference TRBV5-1 and TRBJ2-7, the full variable domain is KAGVTQTPRYLIKTRGQQVTLSCSPISGHRSVSWYQQTPGQGLQFLFEYFSETQRNKGNFPGRFSGRQFSNSRSEMNVSTLELGDSALYLCASSTGTASYYEQYFGPGTRLTVT.